Listed below are T cell receptor beta chains from one sample, sequenced in a study of early T cells in non-severe SARS-CoV-2 infection. Each CDR3 protein gets one entry after TCRdb re-called the 5' RACE reads with MiXCR. This table holds some 91,000 distinct CDR3 sequences, roughly 13% found once. Sequencing was carried out using whole blood. These receptors came from an adult who was a healthcare worker with PCR-confirmed SARS-CoV-2 infection or an uninfected control (not recorded which). Both conserved end residues are part of each CDR3. Fields, in order: V gene, clone size, D gene, J gene, CDR3 DNA, CDR3 protein. The D gene is left open where the match is weak. Clone sizes are given selectively: once, few, many, or a class where the clone is expanded.

v_gene: TRBV10-3; abundance: .; d_gene: .; j_gene: TRBJ2-7; CDR3nt: TGTGCCATCAGTGTTTCGGGCTACGAGCAGTACTTC; CDR3aa: CAISVSGYEQYF
v_gene: TRBV6-5; abundance: many; d_gene: TRBD1; j_gene: TRBJ2-5; CDR3nt: TGTGCCACACGGGGGGACAGGGCAGAGACCCAGTACTTC; CDR3aa: CATRGDRAETQYF
v_gene: TRBV6-4; abundance: many; d_gene: .; j_gene: TRBJ2-3; CDR3nt: TGTGCCAGCAGTGACTCGGCGGGGTCCACAGATACGCAGTATTTT; CDR3aa: CASSDSAGSTDTQYF
v_gene: TRBV5-6; abundance: .; d_gene: .; j_gene: TRBJ2-1; CDR3nt: TGTGCCAGCAGCCCCGGTGGGAATCCCGTATACAATGAGCAGTTCTTC; CDR3aa: CASSPGGNPVYNEQFF
v_gene: TRBV29-1; abundance: many; d_gene: TRBD1; j_gene: TRBJ2-1; CDR3nt: TGCAGCGTTAACAGGGGTCCGGGTGAGCAGTTCTTC; CDR3aa: CSVNRGPGEQFF
v_gene: TRBV20-1; abundance: .; d_gene: TRBD2; j_gene: TRBJ2-1; CDR3nt: TGCAGTGCTAGAGAGGGGAGAGCGGGAGTCCGGGAGCAGTTCTTC; CDR3aa: CSAREGRAGVREQFF
v_gene: TRBV7-8; abundance: once; d_gene: TRBD2; j_gene: TRBJ2-2; CDR3nt: TGTGCCAGCAGCTTAGAGCGGGGGGCCCCCTACCGTGAAACCGGGGAGCTGTTTTTT; CDR3aa: CASSLERGAPYRETGELFF
v_gene: TRBV20-1; abundance: few; d_gene: TRBD1; j_gene: TRBJ2-7; CDR3nt: TGCAGTGCTCGGGACAGGGGGCGTCCCCCCTACGAGCAGTACTTC; CDR3aa: CSARDRGRPPYEQYF
v_gene: TRBV7-8; abundance: few; d_gene: .; j_gene: TRBJ2-5; CDR3nt: TGTGCCAGCAGCCCCACTCAAGAGACCCAGTACTTC; CDR3aa: CASSPTQETQYF
v_gene: TRBV12-3/TRBV12-4; abundance: .; d_gene: .; j_gene: TRBJ1-5; CDR3nt: TGTGCCAGCAGTCCCGCCATCGGGGCAGGGCAGCCCCAGCATTTT; CDR3aa: CASSPAIGAGQPQHF
v_gene: TRBV7-9; abundance: many; d_gene: .; j_gene: TRBJ1-5; CDR3nt: TGTGCCAGCAGCTTAGACGGCGCCGGGCAGCCCCAGCATTTT; CDR3aa: CASSLDGAGQPQHF
v_gene: TRBV29-1; abundance: .; d_gene: TRBD1; j_gene: TRBJ1-1; CDR3nt: TGCAGCGTTGAGGGACAGGGCAGGACTGAAGCTTTCTTT; CDR3aa: CSVEGQGRTEAFF
v_gene: TRBV29-1; abundance: .; d_gene: .; j_gene: TRBJ2-7; CDR3nt: TGCAGCGTTGATATGGGAGGCGAGCAGTACTTC; CDR3aa: CSVDMGGEQYF
v_gene: TRBV7-2; abundance: .; d_gene: .; j_gene: TRBJ1-2; CDR3nt: TGTGCCAGCAGCCTACAGATACAGGGAAGCTATGGCTACACCTTC; CDR3aa: CASSLQIQGSYGYTF
v_gene: TRBV7-9; abundance: .; d_gene: .; j_gene: TRBJ1-1; CDR3nt: TGTGCCAGCAGCCACCTGGAGGGCACTGAAGCTTTCTTT; CDR3aa: CASSHLEGTEAFF
v_gene: TRBV15; abundance: few; d_gene: TRBD1; j_gene: TRBJ2-3; CDR3nt: TGTGCCACCAGCAGAGCCCCGCAGGGGGCTGTGACAGATACGCAGTATTTT; CDR3aa: CATSRAPQGAVTDTQYF
v_gene: TRBV7-8; abundance: few; d_gene: .; j_gene: TRBJ2-3; CDR3nt: TGTGCCAGCAGCCTAAGGGACTACGGGGGCGCAGATACGCAGTATTTT; CDR3aa: CASSLRDYGGADTQYF